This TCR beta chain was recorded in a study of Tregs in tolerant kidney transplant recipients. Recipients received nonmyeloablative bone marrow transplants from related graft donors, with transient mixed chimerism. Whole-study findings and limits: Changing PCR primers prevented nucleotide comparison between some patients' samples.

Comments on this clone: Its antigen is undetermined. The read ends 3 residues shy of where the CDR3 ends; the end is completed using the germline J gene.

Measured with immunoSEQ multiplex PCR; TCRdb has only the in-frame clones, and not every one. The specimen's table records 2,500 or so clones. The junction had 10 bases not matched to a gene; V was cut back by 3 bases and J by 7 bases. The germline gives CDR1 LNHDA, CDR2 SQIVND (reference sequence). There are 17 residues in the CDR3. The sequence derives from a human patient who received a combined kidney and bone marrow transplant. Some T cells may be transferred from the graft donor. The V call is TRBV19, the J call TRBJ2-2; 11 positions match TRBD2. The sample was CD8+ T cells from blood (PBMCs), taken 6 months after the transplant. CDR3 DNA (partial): TGTGCCAGTAGTATGGCTGGGCTAGCGGGAGGAGGCGGGGAG. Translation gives CASSMAGLAGGGGE. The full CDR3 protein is CASSMAGLAGGGGELFF.